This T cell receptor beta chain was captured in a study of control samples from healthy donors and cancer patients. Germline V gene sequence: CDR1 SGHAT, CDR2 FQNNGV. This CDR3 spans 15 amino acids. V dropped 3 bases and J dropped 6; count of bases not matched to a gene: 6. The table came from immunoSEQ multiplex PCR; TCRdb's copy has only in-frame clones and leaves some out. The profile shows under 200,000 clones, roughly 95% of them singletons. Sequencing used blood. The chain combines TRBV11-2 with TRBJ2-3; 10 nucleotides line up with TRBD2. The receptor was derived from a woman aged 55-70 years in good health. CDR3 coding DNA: TGTGCCAGCAGCTTTCAAGCGGGGGGGCTTGATACGCAGTATTTT. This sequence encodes CASSFQAGGLDTQYF.